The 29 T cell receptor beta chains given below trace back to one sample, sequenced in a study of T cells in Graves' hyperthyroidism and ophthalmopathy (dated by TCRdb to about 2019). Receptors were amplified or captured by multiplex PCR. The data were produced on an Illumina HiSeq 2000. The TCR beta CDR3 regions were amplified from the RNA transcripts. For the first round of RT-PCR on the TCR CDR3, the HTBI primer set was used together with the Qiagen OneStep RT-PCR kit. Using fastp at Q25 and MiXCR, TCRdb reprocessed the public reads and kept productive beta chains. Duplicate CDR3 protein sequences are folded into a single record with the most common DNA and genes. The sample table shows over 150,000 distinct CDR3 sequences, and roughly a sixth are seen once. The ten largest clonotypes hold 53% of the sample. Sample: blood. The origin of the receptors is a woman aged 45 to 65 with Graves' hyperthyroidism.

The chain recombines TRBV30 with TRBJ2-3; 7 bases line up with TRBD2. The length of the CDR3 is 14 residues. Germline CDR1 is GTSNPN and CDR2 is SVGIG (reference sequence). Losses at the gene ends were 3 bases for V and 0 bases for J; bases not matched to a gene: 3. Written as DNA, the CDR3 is TGTGCCTGGAGATTCGGGGGGAGCACAGATACGCAGTATTTT. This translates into CAWRFGGSTDTQYF.

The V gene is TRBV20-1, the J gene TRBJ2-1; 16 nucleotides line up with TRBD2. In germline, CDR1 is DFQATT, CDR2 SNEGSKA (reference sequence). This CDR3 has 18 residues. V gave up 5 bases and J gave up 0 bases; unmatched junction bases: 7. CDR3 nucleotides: TGCAGTGCTCCGGGACTAGCGGGGGGGCTTAGCTCCTACAATGAGCAGTTCTTC. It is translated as CSAPGLAGGLSSYNEQFF.

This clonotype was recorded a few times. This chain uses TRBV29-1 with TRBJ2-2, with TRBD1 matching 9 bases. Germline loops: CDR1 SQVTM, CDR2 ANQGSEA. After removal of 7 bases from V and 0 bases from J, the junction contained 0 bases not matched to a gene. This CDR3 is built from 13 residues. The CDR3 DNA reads TGCAGCGGACAGGGGGCGAACACCGGGGAGCTGTTTTTT. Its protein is CSGQGANTGELFF.

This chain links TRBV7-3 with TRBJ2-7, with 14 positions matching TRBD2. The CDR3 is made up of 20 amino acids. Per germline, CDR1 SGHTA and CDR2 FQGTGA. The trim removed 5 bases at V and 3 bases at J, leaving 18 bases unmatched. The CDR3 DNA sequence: TGTGCCAGCAGCCCCACCCGCTTGGAGGGACTAGCGGGAGAAAGCTACGAGCAGTACTTC. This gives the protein CASSPTRLEGLAGESYEQYF.

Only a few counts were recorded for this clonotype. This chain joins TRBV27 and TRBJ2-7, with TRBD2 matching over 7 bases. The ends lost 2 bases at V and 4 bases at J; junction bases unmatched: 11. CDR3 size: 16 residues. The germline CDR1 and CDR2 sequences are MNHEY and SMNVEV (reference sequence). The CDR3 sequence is CASSLGGGGNVYEQYF. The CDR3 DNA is TGTGCCAGCAGTTTAGGGGGGGGGGGAAACGTTTACGAGCAGTACTTC.

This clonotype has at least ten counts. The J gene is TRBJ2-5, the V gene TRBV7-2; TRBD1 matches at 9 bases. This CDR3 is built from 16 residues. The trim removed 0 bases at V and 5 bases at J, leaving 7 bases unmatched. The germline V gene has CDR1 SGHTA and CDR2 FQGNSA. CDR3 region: CASSLASDRGFETQYF. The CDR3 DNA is TGTGCCAGCAGCTTAGCGAGCGACAGGGGGTTTGAGACCCAGTACTTC.

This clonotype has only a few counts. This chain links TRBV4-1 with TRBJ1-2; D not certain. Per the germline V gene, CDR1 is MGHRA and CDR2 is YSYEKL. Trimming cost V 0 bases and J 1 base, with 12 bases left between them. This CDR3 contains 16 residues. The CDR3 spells CASSQEAPPSNYGYTF. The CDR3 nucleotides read TGCGCCAGCAGCCAAGAAGCCCCTCCCAGTAACTATGGCTACACCTTC.

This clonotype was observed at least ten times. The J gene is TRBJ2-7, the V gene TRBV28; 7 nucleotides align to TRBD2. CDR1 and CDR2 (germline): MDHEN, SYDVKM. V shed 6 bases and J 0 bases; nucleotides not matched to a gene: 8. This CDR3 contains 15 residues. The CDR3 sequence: CASRGFGGGSYEQYF. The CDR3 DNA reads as TGTGCCAGCAGGGGTTTCGGCGGGGGCTCCTACGAGCAGTACTTC.

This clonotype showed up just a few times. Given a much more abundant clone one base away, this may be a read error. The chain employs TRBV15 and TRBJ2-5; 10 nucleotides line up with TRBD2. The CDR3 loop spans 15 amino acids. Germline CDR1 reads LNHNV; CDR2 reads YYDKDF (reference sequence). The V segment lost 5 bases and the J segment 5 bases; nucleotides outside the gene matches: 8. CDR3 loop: CATSGPLAGVETQYF. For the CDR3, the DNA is TGTGCCACCAGCGGTCCCCTAGCGGGAGTGGAGACCCAGTACTTC.

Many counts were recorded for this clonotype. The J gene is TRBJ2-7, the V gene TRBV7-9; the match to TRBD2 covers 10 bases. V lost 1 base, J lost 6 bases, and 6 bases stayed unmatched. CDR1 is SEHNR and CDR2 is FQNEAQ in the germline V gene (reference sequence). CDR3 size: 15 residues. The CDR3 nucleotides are TGTGCCAGCAGCTTAGAGGCTAGCGGGAGAGTCGAGCAGTACTTC. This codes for CASSLEASGRVEQYF.

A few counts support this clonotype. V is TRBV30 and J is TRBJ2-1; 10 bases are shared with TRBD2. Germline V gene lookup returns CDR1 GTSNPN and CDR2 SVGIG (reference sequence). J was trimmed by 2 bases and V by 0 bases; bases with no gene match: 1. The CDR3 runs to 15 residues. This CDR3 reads CAWSVLAGAYNEQFF. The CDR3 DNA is TGTGCCTGGAGTGTGCTAGCGGGAGCCTACAATGAGCAGTTCTTC.

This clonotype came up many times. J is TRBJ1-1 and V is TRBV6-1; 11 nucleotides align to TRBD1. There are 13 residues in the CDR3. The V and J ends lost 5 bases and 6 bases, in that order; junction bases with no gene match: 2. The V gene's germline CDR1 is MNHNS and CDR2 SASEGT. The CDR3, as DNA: TGTGCCAGCAGTCGGACAGGGGGCCCTGAAGCTTTCTTT. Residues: CASSRTGGPEAFF.

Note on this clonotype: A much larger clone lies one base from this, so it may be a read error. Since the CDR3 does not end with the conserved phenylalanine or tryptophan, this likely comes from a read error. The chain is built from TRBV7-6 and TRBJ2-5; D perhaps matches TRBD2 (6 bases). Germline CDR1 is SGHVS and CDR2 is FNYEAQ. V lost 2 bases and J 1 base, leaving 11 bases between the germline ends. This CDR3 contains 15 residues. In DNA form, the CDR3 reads TGTGCCAGCAGCTTATGGGCGGGGCGCCAAGAGACCCAGTACCTC. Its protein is CASSLWAGRQETQYL.

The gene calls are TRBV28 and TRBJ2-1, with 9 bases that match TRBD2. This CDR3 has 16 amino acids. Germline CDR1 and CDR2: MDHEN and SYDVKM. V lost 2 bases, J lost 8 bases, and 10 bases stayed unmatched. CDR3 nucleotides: TGTGCCAGCAGTTTACCGTCTAGCGGGGCATTACATGAGCAGTTCTTC. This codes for CASSLPSSGALHEQFF. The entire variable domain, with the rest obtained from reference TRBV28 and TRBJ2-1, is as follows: DVKVTQSSRYLVKRTGEKVFLECVQDMDHENMFWYRQDPGLGLRLIYFSYDVKMKEKGDIPEGYSVSREKKERFSLILESASTNQTSMYLCASSLPSSGALHEQFFGPGTRLTVL.

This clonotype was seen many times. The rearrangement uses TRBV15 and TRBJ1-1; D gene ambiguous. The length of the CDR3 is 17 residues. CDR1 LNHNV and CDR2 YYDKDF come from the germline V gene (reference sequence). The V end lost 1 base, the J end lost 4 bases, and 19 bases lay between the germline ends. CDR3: CATSRGEERLLGTEAFF. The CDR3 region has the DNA TGTGCCACCAGCAGAGGGGAGGAGAGGCTCCTCGGCACTGAAGCTTTCTTT.

In DNA form, the CDR3 reads TGTGCCAGCTCACCCGGACAGAGTCTATTATCTGGAAACACCATATATTTT. It translates to CASSPGQSLLSGNTIYF. The chain employs TRBV18 and TRBJ1-3; D perhaps matches TRBD1 (6 bases). The CDR3 has 17 residues. Germline CDR1 is KGHSH and CDR2 is LQKENI. V was clipped by 3 bases and J by 1 base, with 16 bases between them.

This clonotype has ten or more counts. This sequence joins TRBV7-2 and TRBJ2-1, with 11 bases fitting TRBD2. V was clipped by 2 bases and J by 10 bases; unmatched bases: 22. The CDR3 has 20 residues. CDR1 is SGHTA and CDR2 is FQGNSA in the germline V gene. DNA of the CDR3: TGTGCCAGCAGCTTAATGCCCCTCCCAACTAGCGGGGGACCGGGGGGCGAGCAGTTCTTC. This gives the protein CASSLMPLPTSGGPGGEQFF.

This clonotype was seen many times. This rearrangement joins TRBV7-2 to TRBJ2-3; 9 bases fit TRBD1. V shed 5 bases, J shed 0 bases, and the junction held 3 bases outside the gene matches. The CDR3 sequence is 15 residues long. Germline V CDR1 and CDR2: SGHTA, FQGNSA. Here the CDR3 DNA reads TGTGCCAGCAGCCGACAGGGGGGAAGCACAGATACGCAGTATTTT. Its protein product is CASSRQGGSTDTQYF.

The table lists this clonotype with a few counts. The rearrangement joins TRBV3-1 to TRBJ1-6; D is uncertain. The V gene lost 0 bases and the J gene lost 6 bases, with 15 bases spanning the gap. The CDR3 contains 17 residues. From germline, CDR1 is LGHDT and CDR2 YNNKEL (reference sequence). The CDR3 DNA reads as TGTGCCAGCAGCCAAGACGGACTTCTAAAGGGTAATTCACCCCTCCACTTT. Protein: CASSQDGLLKGNSPLHF.

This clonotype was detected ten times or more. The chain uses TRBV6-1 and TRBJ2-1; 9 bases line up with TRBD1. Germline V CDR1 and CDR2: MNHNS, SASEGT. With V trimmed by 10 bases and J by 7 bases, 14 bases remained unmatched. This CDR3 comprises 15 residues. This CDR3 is CATDTTGGPGNEQFF. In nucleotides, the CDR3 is TGTGCCACCGATACGACAGGGGGACCGGGGAATGAGCAGTTCTTC.

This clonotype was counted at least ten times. This CDR3 reads CASSFYRILNLPEQYF. The CDR3 region has the DNA TGTGCCAGCAGTTTCTATAGAATCCTGAATCTTCCCGAGCAGTACTTC. This chain joins TRBV12-3 or TRBV12-4 and TRBJ2-7; D remains unclear. V lost 3 bases, J lost 6 bases, and 21 bases lay in between. The CDR3 spans 16 residues.

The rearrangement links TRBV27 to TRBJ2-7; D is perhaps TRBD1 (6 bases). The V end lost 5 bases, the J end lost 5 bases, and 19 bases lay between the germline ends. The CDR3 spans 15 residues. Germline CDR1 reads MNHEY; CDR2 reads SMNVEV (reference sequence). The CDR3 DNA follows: TGTGCCAGCAGTCTTCTTTACACAGGGAGCGACGAGCAGTACTTC. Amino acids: CASSLLYTGSDEQYF.

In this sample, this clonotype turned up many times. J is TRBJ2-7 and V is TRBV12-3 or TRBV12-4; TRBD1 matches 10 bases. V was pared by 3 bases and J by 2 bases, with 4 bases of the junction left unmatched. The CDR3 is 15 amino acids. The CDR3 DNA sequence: TGTGCCAGCAGTTTGTATGGACAGGGGGCCTACGAGCAGTACTTC. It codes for CASSLYGQGAYEQYF.

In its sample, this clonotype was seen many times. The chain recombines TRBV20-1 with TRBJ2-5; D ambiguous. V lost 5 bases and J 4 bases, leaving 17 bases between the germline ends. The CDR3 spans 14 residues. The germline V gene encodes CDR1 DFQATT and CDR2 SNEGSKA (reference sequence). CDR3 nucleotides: TGCAGTGCTCTCTTGAGCACCCTGGGAGAGACCCAGTACTTC. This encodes CSALLSTLGETQYF.

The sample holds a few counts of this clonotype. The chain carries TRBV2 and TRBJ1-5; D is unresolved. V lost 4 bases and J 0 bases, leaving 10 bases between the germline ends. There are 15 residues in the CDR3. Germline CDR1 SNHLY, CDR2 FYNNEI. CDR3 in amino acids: CASSGPKTSNQPQHF. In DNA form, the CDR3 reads TGTGCCAGCAGTGGACCAAAGACTAGCAATCAGCCCCAGCATTTT.

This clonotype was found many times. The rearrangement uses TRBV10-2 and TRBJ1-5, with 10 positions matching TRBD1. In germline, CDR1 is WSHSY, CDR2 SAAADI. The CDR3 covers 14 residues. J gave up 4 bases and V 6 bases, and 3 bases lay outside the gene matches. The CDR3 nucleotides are TGCGCCAGCAGGGGACAGGGGAGGAATCAGCCCCAGCATTTT. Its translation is CASRGQGRNQPQHF.

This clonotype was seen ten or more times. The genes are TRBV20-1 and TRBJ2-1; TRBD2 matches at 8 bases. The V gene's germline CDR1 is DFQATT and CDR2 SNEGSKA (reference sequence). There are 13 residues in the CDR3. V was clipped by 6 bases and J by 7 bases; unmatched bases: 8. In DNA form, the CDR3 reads TGCAGTGCCCCCGGGACTAGGCGGAATGAGCAGTTCTTC. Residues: CSAPGTRRNEQFF.

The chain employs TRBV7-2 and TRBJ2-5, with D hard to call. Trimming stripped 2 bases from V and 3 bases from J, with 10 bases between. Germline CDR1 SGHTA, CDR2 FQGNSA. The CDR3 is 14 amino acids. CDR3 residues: CASSLPVQKETQYF. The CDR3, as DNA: TGTGCCAGCAGCTTACCAGTCCAGAAAGAGACCCAGTACTTC.

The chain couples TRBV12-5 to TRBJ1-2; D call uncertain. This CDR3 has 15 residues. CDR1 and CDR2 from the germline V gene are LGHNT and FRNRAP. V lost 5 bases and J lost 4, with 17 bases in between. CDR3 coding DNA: TGTGCTAGTGGTCCGGGAGGGAAGCTGGGCTATGGCTACACCTTC. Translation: CASGPGGKLGYGYTF.